Below, 8 T cell receptor beta chains from the same sample are listed, as sequenced in a study of blood T cell repertoires in COVID-19. TCRdb keeps only in-frame clones here, not all; method: immunoSEQ multiplex PCR. The data show a few hundred thousand clones, approximately 85% seen once. Sequencing was done on a sample of peripheral blood. The source of these receptors is a human donor with COVID-19, enrolled during active disease. The donor label of this sample is uncertain.

The chain joins TRBV18 to TRBJ1-2; D call uncertain. Deletions cut 4 bases from V and 2 bases from J, with 20 bases between. The CDR3 length is 17 residues. From germline, CDR1 is KGHSH and CDR2 LQKENI. This CDR3 reads CASSLLAGQEGNYGYTF. The CDR3 DNA reads TGTGCCAGCTCACTCCTAGCGGGTCAAGAGGGCAACTATGGCTACACCTTC.

The genes are TRBV6-6 and TRBJ1-1; D call uncertain. This CDR3 has 15 residues. CDR1 and CDR2 from the germline V gene are MNHNY and SVGAGI (reference sequence). With 6 bases removed from V and 5 bases from J, the gap between germline ends came to 19 bases. CDR3 nucleotide sequence: TGTGCCAGCAGCGCCGCGGGAGGCGGAGGAACTGAAGCTTTCTTT. This translates into CASSAAGGGGTEAFF.

The chain is built from TRBV7-2 and TRBJ1-5; D is undetermined. The V and J ends lost 1 base and 6 bases respectively, with 13 bases between them. This CDR3 has 15 residues. Germline V gene data show CDR1 as SGHTA and CDR2 as FQGNSA. In DNA, the CDR3 is TGTGCCAGCAGCTTAGGTGTCTTGAGTACTCAGCCCCAGCATTTT. Encoded protein: CASSLGVLSTQPQHF.

A few counts support this clone. This chain's CDR3 is CASSLTGTNEKLFF. DNA of the CDR3: TGTGCCAGCAGTTTAACGGGAACTAATGAAAAACTGTTTTTT. The V and J genes are TRBV28 and TRBJ1-4; D not certain. V lost 2 bases to trimming and J lost 1 base, with 5 bases between them. The CDR3 runs 14 residues. Germline-derived CDR1 and CDR2 are MDHEN and SYDVKM.

This chain joins TRBV7-6 and TRBJ1-1; a possible D gene is TRBD1 (5 bases). Germline CDR1 and CDR2: SGHVS and FNYEAQ. Deletions cut 1 base from V and 5 bases from J, with 20 bases between. This CDR3 contains 17 residues. The CDR3 region has the DNA TGTGCCAGCAGCTTAGGGTTGGCAGGACAAATTGGGACTGAAGCTTTCTTT. Translating it yields CASSLGLAGQIGTEAFF.

This chain joins TRBV10-2 and TRBJ2-7; tentatively, D is TRBD2 (5 bases). Germline V CDR1 and CDR2: WSHSY, SAAADI. V was clipped by 8 bases and J by 0 bases, with 11 bases between them. The CDR3 contains 13 residues. CDR3 residues: CASAAGPSYEQYF. In nucleotides, the CDR3 is TGCGCCAGCGCGGCGGGCCCCTCCTACGAGCAGTACTTC.

The rearrangement links TRBV7-9 to TRBJ1-1; 10 bases fit TRBD1. From germline, CDR1 is SEHNR and CDR2 FQNEAQ (reference sequence). The CDR3 contains 15 residues. The V segment lost 5 bases and the J segment 1 base; nucleotides outside the gene matches: 4. The CDR3 sequence is CASSLRTGGNTEAFF. Written as DNA, the CDR3 is TGTGCCAGCAGCCTTCGGACAGGGGGGAACACTGAAGCTTTCTTT.

The chain combines TRBV10-3 with TRBJ2-2, with TRBD1 as a possible D gene (6 bases). CDR1 and CDR2 from the germline V gene are ENHRY and SYGVKD. This CDR3 spans 17 amino acids. V lost 0 bases and J lost 8, with 19 bases in between. The CDR3 region has the DNA TGTGCCATCAGTGAGTCGAACAGGGACGTTAGGAGTGGGGAGCTGTTTTTT. Translated: CAISESNRDVRSGELFF.